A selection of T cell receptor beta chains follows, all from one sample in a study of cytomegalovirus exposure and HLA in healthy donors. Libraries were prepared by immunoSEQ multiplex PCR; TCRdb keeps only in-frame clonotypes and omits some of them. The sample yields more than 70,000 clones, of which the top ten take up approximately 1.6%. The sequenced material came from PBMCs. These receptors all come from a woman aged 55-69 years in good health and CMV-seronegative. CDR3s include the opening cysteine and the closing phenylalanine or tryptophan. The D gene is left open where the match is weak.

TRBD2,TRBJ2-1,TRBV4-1,CASSQEWGLAISEQFF,TGCGCCAGCAGCCAAGAATGGGGACTAGCTATTTCAGAGCAGTTCTTC
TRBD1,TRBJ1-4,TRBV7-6,CATSGTRDSPKANEKLFF,TGTGCCACCTCCGGAACGAGGGACAGCCCAAAAGCTAATGAAAAACTGTTTTTT
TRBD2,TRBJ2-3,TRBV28,CASSQAGVWADTQYF,TGTGCCAGCAGCCAAGCGGGAGTGTGGGCAGATACGCAGTATTTT
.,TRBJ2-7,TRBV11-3,CASSLVRDGSGERRYEQYF,TGTGCCAGCAGCTTAGTTAGGGACGGATCAGGGGAACGGCGGTACGAGCAGTACTTC
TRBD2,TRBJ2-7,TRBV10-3,CAILASGRSGYEQYF,TGTGCCATATTGGCTAGCGGGAGATCTGGCTACGAGCAGTACTTC
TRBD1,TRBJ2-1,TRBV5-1,CASNPGTGWDEQFF,TGCGCCAGCAACCCCGGGACAGGGTGGGATGAGCAGTTCTTC
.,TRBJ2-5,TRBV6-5,CASRVATRSIETQYF,TGTGCCAGCAGAGTCGCTACCAGGTCGATCGAGACCCAGTACTTC
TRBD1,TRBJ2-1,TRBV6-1,CASRTDRGIIYEQFF,TGTGCCAGCAGAACAGACAGGGGGATCATATATGAGCAGTTCTTC
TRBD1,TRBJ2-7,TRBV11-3,CASSLGQLFEQYF,TGTGCCAGCAGCCTGGGACAGCTATTCGAGCAGTACTTC
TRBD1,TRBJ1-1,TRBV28,CASSLLGQVNTEAFF,TGTGCCAGCAGTTTACTGGGACAGGTGAACACTGAAGCTTTCTTT
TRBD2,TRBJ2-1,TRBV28,CASSTKLAGVFHEQFF,TGTGCCAGCAGCACAAAACTAGCGGGAGTTTTCCATGAGCAGTTCTTC